Below, 22 T cell receptor beta chains from the same sample are listed, as sequenced in a study of response to subunit inactivated influenza vaccine. A single record per CDR3 protein comes from TCRdb applying MiXCR to the RT-PCR reads. This table has more than 400,000 distinct CDR3 sequences, around 7.7% appearing once. This specimen consisted of PBMCs from blood, obtained less than 30 months after vaccination. These receptors all come from a man aged 50 to 69 who received an inactivated influenza vaccine.

This clonotype was observed at least ten times. The chain uses TRBV7-8 and TRBJ2-3; no clear D. There are 13 residues in the CDR3. The V gene's germline CDR1 is SGHVS and CDR2 FQNEAQ. V lost 6 bases, J lost 4 bases, and 11 bases lay in between. Here the CDR3 reads CASRSHKADTQYF. The CDR3 bases are TGTGCCAGCAGATCGCACAAGGCAGATACGCAGTATTTT.

This clonotype was seen more than once but under ten times. This chain joins TRBV27 and TRBJ2-7, with 7 bases aligning to TRBD1. J gave up 4 bases and V 1 base, and 7 bases lay outside the gene matches. The CDR3 contains 15 residues. CDR1 is MNHEY, CDR2 SMNVEV, per germline (reference sequence). CDR3 bases: TGTGCCAGCAGTTTATTAGGGCAGGGGGTTTACGAGCAGTACTTC. Amino acid sequence: CASSLLGQGVYEQYF.

There are many counts of this clonotype. V gene TRBV11-2 combines with J gene TRBJ2-2; 9 nucleotides align to TRBD2. In germline, CDR1 is SGHAT, CDR2 FQNNGV. The CDR3 extends over 16 amino acids. Trimming took 5 bases from V and 2 from J; bases not matched to a gene: 6. The CDR3 region has the DNA TGTGCCAGCAGCCCCGCGGGGGGGATTAACACCGGGGAGCTGTTTTTT. Encoded protein: CASSPAGGINTGELFF. The variable domain in full, with the rest retrieved from reference TRBV11-2 and TRBJ2-2, is EAGVAQSPRYKIIEKRQSVAFWCNPISGHATLYWYQQILGQGPKLLIQFQNNGVVDDSQLPKDRFSAERLKGVDSTLKIQPAKLEDSAVYLCASSPAGGINTGELFFGEGSRLTVL.

The table lists this clonotype with many counts. This chain uses TRBV10-3 with TRBJ2-7; D possibly corresponds to TRBD1 (5 bases). Germline CDR1 reads ENHRY; CDR2 reads SYGVKD. V dropped 10 bases and J dropped 0 bases, with 16 bases sitting between them. There are 14 residues in the CDR3. CDR3: CATGAVEVSYEQYF. The CDR3 coding sequence is TGTGCCACTGGGGCAGTTGAGGTCTCCTACGAGCAGTACTTC.

This clonotype has ten or more counts. This chain connects TRBV6-2 or TRBV6-3 to TRBJ1-6; tentative D call: TRBD1 (5 bases). This CDR3 comprises 13 residues. Trimming cost V 7 bases and J 8 bases, with 12 bases left between them. CDR1 is MNHEY and CDR2 is SVGEGT in the germline V gene. CDR3 DNA: TGTGCCAGCAAGTGGGACGCAGATTCACCCCTCCACTTT. This sequence encodes CASKWDADSPLHF.

This clonotype is labeled as medium-sized (0.01 to 0.1%). The rearrangement uses TRBV12-3 or TRBV12-4 and TRBJ2-3; D is perhaps TRBD2 (5 bases). V was pared by 7 bases and J by 8 bases, with 19 bases between. CDR3 length: 14 amino acids. The CDR3 DNA follows: TGTGCCAGCACCCCGGGATCGCGGACGGGTACGCAGTATTTT. As protein: CASTPGSRTGTQYF.

The chain recombines TRBV3-1 with TRBJ1-3; unclear D gene. Germline loops: CDR1 LGHDT, CDR2 YNNKEL (reference sequence). The CDR3 contains 14 residues. V shed 4 bases and J shed 6 bases, with 13 bases lying between them. The DNA of the CDR3 is TGTGCCAGCAGCCCCCGGGGTGGTACAAACACCATATATTTT. It codes for CASSPRGGTNTIYF.

This clonotype was picked up a small number of times. This chain joins TRBV15 and TRBJ2-6; D gene ambiguous. This CDR3 contains 14 residues. Trimming stripped 3 bases from V and 1 base from J, with 4 bases between. The germline V gene encodes CDR1 LNHNV and CDR2 YYDKDF (reference sequence). The CDR3 is CATSSQSGANVLTF. CDR3 nucleotide sequence: TGTGCCACCAGCAGCCAGTCTGGGGCCAACGTCCTGACTTTC.

The chain has TRBV27 and TRBJ2-7; perhaps TRBD1 as D (5 bases). Per germline, CDR1 MNHEY and CDR2 SMNVEV (reference sequence). The CDR3 runs to 14 residues. With 2 bases removed from V and 4 bases from J, the gap between germline ends came to 12 bases. Written as DNA, the CDR3 is TGTGCCAGCAGTTTAGAAGTTAGGGGTTACGAGCAGTACTTC. It is translated as CASSLEVRGYEQYF.

This clonotype has at least ten counts. V and J are TRBV12-3 or TRBV12-4 and TRBJ2-1; no clear D. The CDR3 contains 15 residues. Trimming cost V 7 bases and J 0 bases, with 13 bases left between them. The CDR3 DNA follows: TGTGCCAGCAATATACGGTCTAGCTCCTACAATGAGCAGTTCTTC. This translates into CASNIRSSSYNEQFF.

The chain links TRBV5-5 to TRBJ1-1; D is undetermined. The germline V gene encodes CDR1 SGHKS and CDR2 YYEKEE (reference sequence). This CDR3 has 12 amino acids. V lost 4 bases and J 7 bases, leaving 11 bases between the germline ends. The CDR3 protein is CASSRNSIEAFF. CDR3 nucleotides: TGTGCCAGCAGCCGCAATTCTATTGAAGCTTTCTTT. The whole variable domain, filled in from reference TRBV5-5 and TRBJ1-1, reads DAGVTQSPTHLIKTRGQQVTLRCSPISGHKSVSWYQQVLGQGPQFIFQYYEKEERGRGNFPDRFSARQFPNYSSELNVNALLLGDSALYLCASSRNSIEAFFGQGTRLTVV.

The chain uses TRBV6-1 and TRBJ1-2; 11 bases match TRBD1. V lost 6 bases, J lost 5 bases, and 2 bases stayed unmatched. The germline V gene encodes CDR1 MNHNS and CDR2 SASEGT. CDR3 length equals 13 residues. CDR3 coding DNA: TGTGCCAGCAGGGACAGGGGGCTTTATGGCTACACCTTC. Amino acid sequence: CASRDRGLYGYTF.

This clonotype has only a few counts. J is TRBJ2-1 and V is TRBV9, with 13 bases that match TRBD2. The junction had 2 bases not matched to a gene; V was cut back by 0 bases and J by 5 bases. This CDR3 has 16 residues. Germline loops: CDR1 SGDLS, CDR2 YYNGEE. The CDR3 bases are TGTGCCAGCAGCGTAGCTGGACTAGCGGGAGACAATGAGCAGTTCTTC. It codes for CASSVAGLAGDNEQFF.

The genes are TRBV6-1 and TRBJ2-7; 10 bases match TRBD1. Germline V gives CDR1 MNHNS, CDR2 SASEGT. The CDR3 covers 15 residues. V shed 5 bases, J shed 4 bases, and the junction held 8 bases outside the gene matches. The CDR3 protein is CASSRAGTGEYEQYF. CDR3 nucleotide sequence: TGTGCCAGCAGTCGCGCCGGGACAGGGGAATACGAGCAGTACTTC.

In DNA form, the CDR3 reads TGTGCCTGGAGTGGTCTCGATAACTATGGCTACACCTTC. Its translation: CAWSGLDNYGYTF. V gene TRBV30 combines with J gene TRBJ1-2; D gene uncertain. The germline gives CDR1 GTSNPN, CDR2 SVGIG (reference sequence). The CDR3 consists of 13 residues. V was trimmed by 1 base and J by 1 base, leaving 7 bases between them.

This clonotype was recorded many times. The V call is TRBV4-2, the J call TRBJ2-6; 7 bases fit TRBD1. The ends lost 2 bases at V and 0 bases at J; junction bases unmatched: 1. The CDR3 covers 16 residues. Germline V gives CDR1 LGHNA, CDR2 YNFKEQ. The CDR3 nucleotides read TGTGCCAGCAGCCAACCAGGGGGCTCTGGGGCCAACGTCCTGACTTTC. Amino acid sequence: CASSQPGGSGANVLTF.

This clonotype was recorded a few times. This chain joins TRBV29-1 and TRBJ2-3; tentatively, D is TRBD1 or TRBD2 (6 bases each). Trimming left V 5 bases short and J 0 bases short, with 15 bases between. The CDR3 consists of 15 residues. The germline V gene encodes CDR1 SQVTM and CDR2 ANQGSEA. The CDR3 sequence is CSVRWGGTSTDTQYF. CDR3 in DNA: TGCAGCGTTAGGTGGGGCGGGACAAGCACAGATACGCAGTATTTT.

The chain uses TRBV11-2 and TRBJ2-1; unclear D gene. Germline V CDR1 and CDR2: SGHAT, FQNNGV. The CDR3 runs to 16 residues. The ends were cut back, 5 bases at V and 2 bases at J, with 16 bases in the middle. The CDR3 spells CASSLRRGATYNEQFF. CDR3 in DNA: TGTGCCAGCAGCCTGCGCCGTGGAGCAACCTACAATGAGCAGTTCTTC. The full variable domain, completed using reference TRBV11-2 and TRBJ2-1, is EAGVAQSPRYKIIEKRQSVAFWCNPISGHATLYWYQQILGQGPKLLIQFQNNGVVDDSQLPKDRFSAERLKGVDSTLKIQPAKLEDSAVYLCASSLRRGATYNEQFFGPGTRLTVL.

V is TRBV7-2 and J is TRBJ1-2, with 10 bases lining up with TRBD1. The CDR3 covers 15 residues. Germline V lookup: CDR1 SGHTA, CDR2 FQGNSA. The V and J ends lost 2 bases and 3 bases, in that order; junction bases with no gene match: 3. The CDR3 sequence is CASSLTGTGDYGYTF. CDR3 nucleotide sequence: TGTGCCAGCAGCTTAACCGGGACAGGGGACTATGGCTACACCTTC.

The chain employs TRBV7-8 and TRBJ1-4; TRBD1 agrees at 7 bases. The germline CDR1 and CDR2 sequences are SGHVS and FQNEAQ. The ends lost 5 bases at V and 5 bases at J; junction bases unmatched: 8. The CDR3 contains 15 residues. The CDR3: CASSHDRVGNEKLFF. In DNA, the CDR3 is TGTGCCAGCAGCCACGACAGGGTCGGGAATGAAAAACTGTTTTTT. The full variable domain, in which reference TRBV7-8 and TRBJ1-4 provide the parts outside the CDR3, is GAGVSQSPRYKVAKRGQDVALRCDPISGHVSLFWYQQALGQGPEFLTYFQNEAQLDKSGLPSDRFFAERPEGSVSTLKIQRTQQEDSAVYLCASSHDRVGNEKLFFGSGTQLSVL.

This clonotype appeared a few times. This chain uses TRBV27 with TRBJ2-2; D remains unclear. Germline-derived CDR1 and CDR2 are MNHEY and SMNVEV (reference sequence). The CDR3 is 13 residues long. V was trimmed by 4 bases and J by 8 bases, leaving 11 bases between them. CDR3 bases: TGTGCCAGCAGTTCCTACAGCGTGGGGGAGCTGTTTTTT. Its protein is CASSSYSVGELFF.

The chain employs TRBV10-3 and TRBJ2-6, with D perhaps TRBD1 (5 bases). Germline V gene lookup returns CDR1 ENHRY and CDR2 SYGVKD. V was pared by 7 bases and J by 2 bases, with 6 bases between. This CDR3 contains 13 residues. The CDR3 reads CAITGTGANVLTF. The DNA for the CDR3 is TGTGCCATCACAGGGACTGGGGCCAACGTCCTGACTTTC.